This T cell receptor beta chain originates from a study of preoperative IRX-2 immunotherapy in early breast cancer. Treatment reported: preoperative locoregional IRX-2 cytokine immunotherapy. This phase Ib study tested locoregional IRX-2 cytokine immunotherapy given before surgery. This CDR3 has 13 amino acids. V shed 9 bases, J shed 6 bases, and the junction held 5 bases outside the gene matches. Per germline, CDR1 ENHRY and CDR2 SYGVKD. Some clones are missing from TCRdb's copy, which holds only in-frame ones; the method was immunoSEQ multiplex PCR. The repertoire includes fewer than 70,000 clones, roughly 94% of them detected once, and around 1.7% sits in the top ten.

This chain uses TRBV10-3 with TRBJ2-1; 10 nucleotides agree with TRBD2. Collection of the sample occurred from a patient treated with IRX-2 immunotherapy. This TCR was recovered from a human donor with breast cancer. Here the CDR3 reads CAISGRHLNEQFF. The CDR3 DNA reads TGTGCCATTAGCGGGAGGCATCTCAATGAGCAGTTCTTC.